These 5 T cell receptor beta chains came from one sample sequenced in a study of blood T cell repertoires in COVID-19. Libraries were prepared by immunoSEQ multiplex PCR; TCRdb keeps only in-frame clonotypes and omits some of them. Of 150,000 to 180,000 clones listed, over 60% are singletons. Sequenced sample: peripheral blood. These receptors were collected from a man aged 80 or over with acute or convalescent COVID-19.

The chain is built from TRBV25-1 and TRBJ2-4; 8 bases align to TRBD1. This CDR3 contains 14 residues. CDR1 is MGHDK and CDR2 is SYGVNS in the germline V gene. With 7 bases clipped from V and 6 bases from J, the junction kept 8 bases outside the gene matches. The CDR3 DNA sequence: TGTGCCAGCACACAGACAGGGGAAGGAAACATTCAGTACTTC. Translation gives CASTQTGEGNIQYF.

The CDR3 sequence is CAISGLRGLGANVLTF. In DNA form, the CDR3 reads TGTGCCATCAGTGGCCTCAGGGGGCTCGGGGCCAACGTCCTGACTTTC. The gene calls are TRBV10-3 and TRBJ2-6; 8 bases map to TRBD1. V lost 4 bases and J lost 4; bases outside the gene matches: 6. The CDR3 loop spans 16 amino acids. Germline CDR1 and CDR2: ENHRY and SYGVKD.

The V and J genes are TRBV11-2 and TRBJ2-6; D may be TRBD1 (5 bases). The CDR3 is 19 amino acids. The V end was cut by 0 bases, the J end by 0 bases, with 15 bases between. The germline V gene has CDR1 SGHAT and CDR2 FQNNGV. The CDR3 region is CASSLDMTVKSSGANVLTF. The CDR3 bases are TGTGCCAGCAGCTTAGATATGACAGTTAAAAGCTCTGGGGCCAACGTCCTGACTTTC.

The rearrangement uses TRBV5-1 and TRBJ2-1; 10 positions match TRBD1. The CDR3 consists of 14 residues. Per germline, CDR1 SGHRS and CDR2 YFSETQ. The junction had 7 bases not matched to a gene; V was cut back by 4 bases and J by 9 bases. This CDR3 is CASSDRDRGSEQFF. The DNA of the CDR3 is TGCGCCAGCAGCGACCGGGACAGGGGTTCTGAGCAGTTCTTC.

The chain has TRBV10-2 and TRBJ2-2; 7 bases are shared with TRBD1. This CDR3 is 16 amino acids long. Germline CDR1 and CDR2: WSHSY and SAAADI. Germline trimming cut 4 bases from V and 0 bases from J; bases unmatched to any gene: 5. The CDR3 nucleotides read TGCGCCAGCAGTGCCGGACAGGCCACGAACACCGGGGAGCTGTTTTTT. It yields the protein CASSAGQATNTGELFF.